The rows below give T cell receptor beta chains drawn from one sample of a study of cytomegalovirus exposure and HLA in healthy donors. Measured with immunoSEQ multiplex PCR; TCRdb has only the in-frame clones, and not every one. There are approximately 190,000 clones in the sample; about 86% occur only once, and 1.5% to 2% lies in the top ten. The source material was PBMCs. These receptors were collected from a man aged 35 to 55 in good health and CMV-seropositive. Both conserved end residues are part of each CDR3. D genes are given only for firm matches. Size values are once, few and many counts, or a class for expanded clones, and some rows have none.

clone_size	v_call	d_call	j_call	cdr3_aa	cdr3_nt
-	TRBV11-1	-	TRBJ1-1	CASSLSLNTEAFF	TGTGCCAGCAGCTTATCCTTGAACACTGAAGCTTTCTTT
once	TRBV5-1	TRBD2	TRBJ2-6	CAGRLGLLGLAGISGANVLTF	TGCGCCGGCAGGCTAGGACTACTAGGACTAGCGGGAATCTCTGGGGCCAACGTCCTGACTTTC
-	TRBV18	-	TRBJ1-5	CASSPRRGNEPQHF	TGTGCCAGCTCACCTAGACGGGGTAATGAGCCCCAGCATTTT
once	TRBV27	TRBD2	TRBJ2-7	CASSRGTSDEQYF	TGTGCCAGCAGTCGCGGGACTAGCGACGAGCAGTACTTC
once	TRBV25-1	TRBD2	TRBJ2-1	CASSARFAGVNEQFF	TGTGCCAGCAGCGCCCGTTTTGCGGGAGTTAATGAGCAGTTCTTC
once	TRBV5-1	TRBD2	TRBJ2-5	CASSGTGPELGTSDQETQYF	TGCGCCAGCAGCGGGACGGGACCCGAGTTGGGGACTAGCGACCAAGAGACCCAGTACTTC
-	TRBV2	TRBD2	TRBJ2-6	CASSLAGSGANVLTF	TGTGCCAGCTCGCTAGCGGGCTCTGGGGCCAACGTCCTGACTTTC
once	TRBV6-1	TRBD2	TRBJ2-1	CASREGGPFQFF	TGTGCCAGCAGAGAGGGAGGGCCCTTCCAGTTCTTC
-	TRBV6-4	-	TRBJ1-6	CASRDGVGSPLHF	TGTGCCTCCCGCGACGGGGTCGGTTCACCCCTCCACTTT
-	TRBV30	-	TRBJ1-2	CAWSALAVGGGYTF	TGTGCCTGGAGTGCCCTCGCAGTGGGAGGGGGCTACACCTTC
-	TRBV5-1	-	TRBJ2-5	CASSLGDPAGETQYF	TGCGCCAGCAGCTTGGGGGACCCGGCGGGGGAGACCCAGTACTTC
once	TRBV7-3	TRBD1	TRBJ2-7	CASSLNQGAEQYF	TGTGCCAGCAGCTTAAACCAGGGGGCCGAGCAGTACTTC
-	TRBV5-1	TRBD2	TRBJ2-1	CASSQLAGGPNEQFF	TGCGCCAGCAGCCAGTTAGCGGGAGGGCCGAATGAGCAGTTCTTC
-	TRBV9	TRBD2	TRBJ2-7	CASSVGVGGPNYEQYF	TGTGCCAGCAGCGTAGGGGTGGGAGGGCCAAACTACGAGCAGTACTTC